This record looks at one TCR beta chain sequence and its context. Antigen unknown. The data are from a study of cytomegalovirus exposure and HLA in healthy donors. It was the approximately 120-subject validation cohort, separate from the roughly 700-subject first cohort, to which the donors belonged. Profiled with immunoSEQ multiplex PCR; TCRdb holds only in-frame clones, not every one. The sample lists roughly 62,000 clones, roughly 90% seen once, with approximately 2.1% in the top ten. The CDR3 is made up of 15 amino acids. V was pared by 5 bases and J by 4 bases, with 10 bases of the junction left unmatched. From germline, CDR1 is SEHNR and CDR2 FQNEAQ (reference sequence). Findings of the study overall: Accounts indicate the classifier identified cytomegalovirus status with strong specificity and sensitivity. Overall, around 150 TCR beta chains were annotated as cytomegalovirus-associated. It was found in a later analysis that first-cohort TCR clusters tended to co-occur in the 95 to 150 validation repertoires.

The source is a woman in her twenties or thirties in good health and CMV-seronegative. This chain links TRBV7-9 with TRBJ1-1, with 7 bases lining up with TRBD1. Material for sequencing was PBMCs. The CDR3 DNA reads TGTGCCAGCAGCCCCGACAGGGATCTGGCCACTGAAGCTTTCTTT. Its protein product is CASSPDRDLATEAFF.